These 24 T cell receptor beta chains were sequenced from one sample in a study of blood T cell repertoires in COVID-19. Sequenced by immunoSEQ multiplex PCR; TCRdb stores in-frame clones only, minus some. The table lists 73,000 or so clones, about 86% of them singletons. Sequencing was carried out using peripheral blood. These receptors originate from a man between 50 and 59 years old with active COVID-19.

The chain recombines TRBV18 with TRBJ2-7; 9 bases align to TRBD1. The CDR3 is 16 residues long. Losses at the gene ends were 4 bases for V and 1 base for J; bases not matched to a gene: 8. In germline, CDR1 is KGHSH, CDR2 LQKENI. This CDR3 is CASSLITGGASYEQYF. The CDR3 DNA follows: TGTGCCAGCTCACTTATAACAGGGGGCGCATCCTACGAGCAGTACTTC.

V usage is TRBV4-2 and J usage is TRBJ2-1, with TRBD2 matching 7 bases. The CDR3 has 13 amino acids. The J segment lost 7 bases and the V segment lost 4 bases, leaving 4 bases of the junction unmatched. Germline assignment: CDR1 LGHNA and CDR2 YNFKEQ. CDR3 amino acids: CASSPRLANEQFF. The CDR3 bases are TGTGCCAGCAGCCCCAGACTAGCAAATGAGCAGTTCTTC.

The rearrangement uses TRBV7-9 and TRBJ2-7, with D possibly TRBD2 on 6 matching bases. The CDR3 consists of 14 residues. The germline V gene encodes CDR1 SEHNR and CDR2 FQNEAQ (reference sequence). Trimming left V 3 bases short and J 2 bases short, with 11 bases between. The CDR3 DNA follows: TGTGCCAGCAGCTTGCCGGGACTTGCCTACGAGCAGTACTTC. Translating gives CASSLPGLAYEQYF.

The CDR3 loop reads CASSRRSGGGTEAFF. CDR3 DNA sequence: TGCGCCAGCAGCCGGCGATCCGGGGGTGGCACTGAAGCTTTCTTT. The chain recombines TRBV4-3 with TRBJ1-1, with TRBD1 as a possible D gene (5 bases). This CDR3 comprises 15 residues. Germline loops: CDR1 LGHNA, CDR2 YSLEER. V was cut by 4 bases and J by 4 bases, with 16 bases left in between.

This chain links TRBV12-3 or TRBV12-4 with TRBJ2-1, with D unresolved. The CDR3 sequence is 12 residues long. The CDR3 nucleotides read TGTGCTACGTCTCCAGCGCACAATGAGCAGTTCTTC. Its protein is CATSPAHNEQFF.

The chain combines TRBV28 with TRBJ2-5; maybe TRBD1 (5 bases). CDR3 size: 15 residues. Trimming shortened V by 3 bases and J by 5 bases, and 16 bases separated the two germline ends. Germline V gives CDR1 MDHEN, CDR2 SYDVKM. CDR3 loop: CASSLQGTGQETQYF. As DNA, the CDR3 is TGTGCCAGCAGTTTGCAGGGAACGGGCCAGGAGACCCAGTACTTC.

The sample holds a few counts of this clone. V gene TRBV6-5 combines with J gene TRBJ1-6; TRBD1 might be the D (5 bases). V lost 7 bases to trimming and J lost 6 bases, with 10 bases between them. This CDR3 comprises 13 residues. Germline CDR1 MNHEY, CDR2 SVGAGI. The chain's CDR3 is CASKRRGNSPLHF. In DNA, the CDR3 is TGTGCCAGCAAAAGAAGGGGTAATTCACCCCTCCACTTT.

The CDR3 sequence is CASTKPGQGYIYTF. DNA of the CDR3: TGTGCCAGCACCAAACCGGGACAGGGCTATATCTACACCTTC. This chain joins TRBV7-9 and TRBJ1-2, with 9 nucleotides matching TRBD1. Germline-derived CDR1 and CDR2 are SEHNR and FQNEAQ (reference sequence). The CDR3 runs to 14 residues. Trimming at V came to 7 bases and at J to 10 bases, leaving 13 bases not matched to a gene. The full variable domain, in which reference TRBV7-9 and TRBJ1-2 provide the parts outside the CDR3, is DTGVSQNPRHKITKRGQNVTFRCDPISEHNRLYWYRQTLGQGPEFLTYFQNEAQLEKSRLLSDRFSAERPKGSFSTLEIQRTEQGDSAMYLCASTKPGQGYIYTFGSGTRLTVV.

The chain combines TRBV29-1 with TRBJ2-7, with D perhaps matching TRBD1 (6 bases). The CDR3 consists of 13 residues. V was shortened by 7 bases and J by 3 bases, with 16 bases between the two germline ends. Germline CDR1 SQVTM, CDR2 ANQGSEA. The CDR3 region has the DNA TGCAGCGCCCGGACAGAAATTGACTACGAGCAGTACTTC. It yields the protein CSARTEIDYEQYF.

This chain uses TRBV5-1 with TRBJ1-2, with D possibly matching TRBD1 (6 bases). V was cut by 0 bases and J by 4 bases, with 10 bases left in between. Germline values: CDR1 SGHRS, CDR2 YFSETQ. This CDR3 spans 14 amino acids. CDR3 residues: CASSLDRVAYGYTF. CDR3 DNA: TGCGCCAGCAGCTTGGACAGGGTCGCCTATGGCTACACCTTC.

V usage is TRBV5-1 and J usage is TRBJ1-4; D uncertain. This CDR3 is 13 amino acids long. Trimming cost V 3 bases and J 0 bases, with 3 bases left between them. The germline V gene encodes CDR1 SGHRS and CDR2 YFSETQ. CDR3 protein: CASSSTTNEKLFF. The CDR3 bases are TGCGCCAGCAGCTCCACAACTAATGAAAAACTGTTTTTT.

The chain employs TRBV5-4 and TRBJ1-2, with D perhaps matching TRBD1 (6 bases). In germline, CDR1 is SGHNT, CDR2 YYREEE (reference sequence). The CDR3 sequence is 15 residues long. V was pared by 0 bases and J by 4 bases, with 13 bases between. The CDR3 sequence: CASSLEAGAGYGYTF. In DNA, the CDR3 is TGTGCCAGCAGCTTGGAGGCGGGGGCGGGCTATGGCTACACCTTC.

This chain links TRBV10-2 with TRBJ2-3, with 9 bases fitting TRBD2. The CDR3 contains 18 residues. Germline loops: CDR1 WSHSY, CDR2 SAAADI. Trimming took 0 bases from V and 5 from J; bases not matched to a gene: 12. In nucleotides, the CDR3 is TGCGCCAGCAGTGAGTCGGGATCTAGCGGGACAATAAGAGATACGCAGTATTTT. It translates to CASSESGSSGTIRDTQYF.

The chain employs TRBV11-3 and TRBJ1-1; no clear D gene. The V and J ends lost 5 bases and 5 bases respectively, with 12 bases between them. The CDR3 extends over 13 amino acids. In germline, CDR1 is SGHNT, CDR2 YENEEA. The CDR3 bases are TGTGCCAGCAGCCTCCTGGCAGAAACTGAAGCTTTCTTT. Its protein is CASSLLAETEAFF.

CDR3: CASSLEARYNEQFF. CDR3 DNA: TGTGCCAGCAGCTTAGAGGCCAGGTACAATGAGCAGTTCTTC. This chain uses TRBV7-6 with TRBJ2-1; D is ambiguous. V was cut by 1 base and J by 4 bases, with 8 bases left in between. Germline V gives CDR1 SGHVS, CDR2 FNYEAQ. CDR3 size: 14 residues. Full variable domain (rest looked up from reference TRBV7-6 and TRBJ2-1): GAGVSQSPRYKVTKRGQDVALRCDPISGHVSLYWYRQALGQGPEFLTYFNYEAQQDKSGLPNDRFSAERPEGSISTLTIQRTEQRDSAMYRCASSLEARYNEQFFGPGTRLTVL.

The CDR3 DNA reads TGTGCCAGCAGCCAGTGGACAGGGGATTCAGCGGGCTCCTACGAGCAGTACTTC. It encodes CASSQWTGDSAGSYEQYF. This chain uses TRBV14 with TRBJ2-7; 9 nucleotides line up with TRBD1. The CDR3 runs 18 residues. The germline CDR1 and CDR2 sequences are SGHDN and FVKESK. The V segment lost 3 bases and the J segment 0 bases; nucleotides outside the gene matches: 12.

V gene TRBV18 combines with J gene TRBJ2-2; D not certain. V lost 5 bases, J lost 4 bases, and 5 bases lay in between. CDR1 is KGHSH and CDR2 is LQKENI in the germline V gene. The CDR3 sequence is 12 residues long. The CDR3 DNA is TGTGCCAGCTCAAACACCACCGGGGAGCTGTTTTTT. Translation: CASSNTTGELFF.

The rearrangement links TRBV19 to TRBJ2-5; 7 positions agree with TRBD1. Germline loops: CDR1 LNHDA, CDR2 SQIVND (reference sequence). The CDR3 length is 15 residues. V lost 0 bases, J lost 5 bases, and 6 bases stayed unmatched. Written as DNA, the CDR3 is TGTGCCAGTAGTATAGATCGGGACAGTCGGGAGACCCAGTACTTC. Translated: CASSIDRDSRETQYF.

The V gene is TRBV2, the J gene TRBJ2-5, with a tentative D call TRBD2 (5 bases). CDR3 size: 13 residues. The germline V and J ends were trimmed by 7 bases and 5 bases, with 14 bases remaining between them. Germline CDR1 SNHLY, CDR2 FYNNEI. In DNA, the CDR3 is TGTGCCAGCACCTGGACCCCGGGGGAGACCCAGTACTTC. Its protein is CASTWTPGETQYF.

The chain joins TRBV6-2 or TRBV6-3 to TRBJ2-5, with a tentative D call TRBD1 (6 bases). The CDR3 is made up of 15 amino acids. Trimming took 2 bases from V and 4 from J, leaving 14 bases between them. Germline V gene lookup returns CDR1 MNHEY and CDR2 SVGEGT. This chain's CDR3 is CASSYEGHEGETQYF. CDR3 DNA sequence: TGTGCCAGCAGTTACGAGGGACATGAAGGAGAGACCCAGTACTTC.

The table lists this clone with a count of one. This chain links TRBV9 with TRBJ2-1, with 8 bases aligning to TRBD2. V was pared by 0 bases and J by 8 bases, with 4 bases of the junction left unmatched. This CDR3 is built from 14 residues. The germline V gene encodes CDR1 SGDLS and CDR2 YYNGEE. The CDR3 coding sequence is TGTGCCAGCAGCGTAGTCGGGAGGGAGGATGAGCAGTTCTTC. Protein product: CASSVVGREDEQFF.

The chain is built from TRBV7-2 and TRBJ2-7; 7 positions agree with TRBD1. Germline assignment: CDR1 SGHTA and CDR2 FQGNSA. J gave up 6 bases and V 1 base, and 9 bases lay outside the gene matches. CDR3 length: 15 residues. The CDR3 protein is CASSLVLQGVSEQYF. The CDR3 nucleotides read TGTGCCAGCAGCTTAGTATTGCAGGGGGTATCCGAGCAGTACTTC.

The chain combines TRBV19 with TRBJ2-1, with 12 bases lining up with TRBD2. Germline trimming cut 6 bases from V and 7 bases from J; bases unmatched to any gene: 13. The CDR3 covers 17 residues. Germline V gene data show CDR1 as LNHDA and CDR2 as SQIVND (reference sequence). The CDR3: CASRPSSLAGGLNEQFF. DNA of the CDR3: TGTGCCAGTAGGCCCTCCTCACTAGCGGGAGGTTTGAATGAGCAGTTCTTC.

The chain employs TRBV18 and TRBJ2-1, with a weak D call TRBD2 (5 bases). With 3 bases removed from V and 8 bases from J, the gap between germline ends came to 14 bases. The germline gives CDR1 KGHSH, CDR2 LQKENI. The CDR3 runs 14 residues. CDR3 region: CASSPDLGRDEQFF. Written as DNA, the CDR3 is TGTGCCAGCTCACCGGACTTGGGGAGAGATGAGCAGTTCTTC.